This TCR beta chain is from a study of shared clonotypes between healthy human individuals. The study's findings and limits: In contrast to clonotypes shared by all four donors, non-shared clonotypes had lower generation probabilities. Larger estimated richness was generally seen in naive subsets than in memory subsets.

Donors comprised only Caucasian adults living in Nashville, Tennessee. CD4+ cells were split into CD45RA+ naive and CD45RA-negative memory subsets. Profiled with immunoSEQ multiplex PCR; TCRdb holds only in-frame clones, not every one. The repertoire holds about 1 million clones, with around 76% as singletons. Note on this clone: The antigen is unknown.

Trimming took off 7 bases at V and 0 bases at J, with 15 bases between the two ends. CDR1 is LNHDA, CDR2 SQIVND, per germline (reference sequence). This CDR3 is 16 amino acids long. This clonotype was sampled from a man younger than 35 in good health. Sequenced: memory CD4+ T cells sorted from blood. As to subset: CD45RA-negative fraction. The rearrangement links TRBV19 to TRBJ2-2, with a tentative D call TRBD1 (6 bases). The CDR3 region is CASTEDSRTNTGELFF. The DNA of the CDR3 is TGTGCCAGTACTGAGGACAGCCGTACGAACACCGGGGAGCTGTTTTTT.